This TCR beta chain was sequenced for a study of T cells after yellow fever vaccination. Findings of the study overall: Only a small proportion of the clonotypes turned up in both the CD4 and the CD8 compartments, likely arising from convergent recombination. Post-booster repertoires again held most primary-vaccination clones (about 96% CD4, roughly 88% CD8). Highly abundant clonotypes carried over from the bulk population could end up in FACS-sorted repertoires as contaminants.

The study made its TCR cDNA through 5'RACE template switching. That step introduced a universal primer site along with UMIs. TCRdb re-derived calls from the 5' RACE reads in MiXCR, one entry per CDR3 protein. The profile shows some 340,000 distinct CDR3 sequences, around 10% of them singletons. The trim removed 4 bases at V and 4 bases at J, leaving 8 bases unmatched. The CDR3 spans 15 residues. CDR1 SGDLS and CDR2 YYNGEE come from the germline V gene. A word on this clonotype: Its antigen is still unknown.

The chain has TRBV9 and TRBJ2-3; 8 positions agree with TRBD2. The source was CD4+ T cells sorted from PBMCs, collected 45 days after the yellow fever booster vaccination. The TCR sequence derives from a man between 18 and 35 years old who received the YFV17D yellow fever vaccine. The CDR3 region is CASSFGGAPPDTQYF. Here the CDR3 DNA reads TGTGCCAGCAGCTTCGGGGGGGCCCCGCCAGATACGCAGTATTTT.